Sequencing of this TCR beta chain was carried out in a study of regulatory T cells in long-lasting Graves disease. Study overall: Duration of antithyroid drug therapy among newly diagnosed Graves' patients was under 3 months.

Trimming took off 6 bases at V and 4 bases at J, with 15 bases between the two ends. CDR3 size: 14 residues. Germline CDR1 reads MDHEN; CDR2 reads SYDVKM. This clonotype was seen many times. With iRepertoire HTBI primers and Arm-PCR of CDR3 regions, TCR beta libraries were built. Per the authors' pipeline: Across all samples, approximately 68 TRBV segments and 15 or so TRBJ segments were identified. TCRdb called the multiplex PCR reads again in MiXCR, with one record for every CDR3 protein. The V and J calls were determined by TCRdb, not by the authors. The repertoire holds hundreds of thousands of distinct CDR3 sequences, with less than 20% as singletons. The time point denotes: newly diagnosed GD, antithyroid drugs for less than 3 months. RNA isolated from PBMCs was used to make the TCR library. This same sample was also taken into another study, of T cells in Graves' hyperthyroidism and ophthalmopathy. That paper states: Stability of Graves' hyperthyroidism was defined as absent ophthalmopathy progression within 18 months. Most thyroid-expanded clonotypes above 0.001 were also found in blood.

The origin of this receptor is a woman between 25 and 40 years old with Graves disease. The chain recombines TRBV28 with TRBJ1-2; D remains ambiguous. Sequenced material: peripheral blood mononuclear cells (PBMCs), taken at new diagnosis, from a patient treated with antithyroid drugs. This chain's CDR3 is CASSSRTGVYGYTF. In DNA form, the CDR3 reads TGTGCCAGCAGCTCAAGGACTGGGGTCTATGGCTACACCTTC.